This T cell receptor (beta chain) was found in a study of T cells in Graves' hyperthyroidism and ophthalmopathy. The patients, who ranged from 18 to 65 in age, presented with newly diagnosed hyperthyroidism lasting under 2 months. Patients showing uncontrolled infection, other autoimmune disease, pregnancy or lactation were ineligible. More than 8.5 ml of fresh peripheral blood supplied the PBMCs. RNA transcripts gave rise to amplified TCR beta CDR3 regions. HTBI primers drove first-round RT-PCR of the TCR CDR3. One entry per CDR3 protein, called by TCRdb with MiXCR from the multiplex PCR reads. In the table there are 550,000 to 850,000 distinct CDR3 sequences, about 19% of which are singletons. Germline lookup yields CDR1 SEHNR and CDR2 FQNEAQ (reference sequence). V lost 7 bases and J lost 0; bases outside the gene matches: 19. The CDR3 has 20 amino acids.

Sequenced sample: blood. This chain links TRBV7-9 with TRBJ2-3, with 10 bases matching TRBD2. The sequence came from a woman aged 50 to 65 with Graves' hyperthyroidism that later progressed to Graves' ophthalmopathy. CDR3 sequence reads: CASNLERGGSFSTSTDTQYF. In nucleotides, the CDR3 is TGTGCCAGCAACTTGGAGCGGGGGGGCTCGTTTTCGACTAGCACAGATACGCAGTATTTT.